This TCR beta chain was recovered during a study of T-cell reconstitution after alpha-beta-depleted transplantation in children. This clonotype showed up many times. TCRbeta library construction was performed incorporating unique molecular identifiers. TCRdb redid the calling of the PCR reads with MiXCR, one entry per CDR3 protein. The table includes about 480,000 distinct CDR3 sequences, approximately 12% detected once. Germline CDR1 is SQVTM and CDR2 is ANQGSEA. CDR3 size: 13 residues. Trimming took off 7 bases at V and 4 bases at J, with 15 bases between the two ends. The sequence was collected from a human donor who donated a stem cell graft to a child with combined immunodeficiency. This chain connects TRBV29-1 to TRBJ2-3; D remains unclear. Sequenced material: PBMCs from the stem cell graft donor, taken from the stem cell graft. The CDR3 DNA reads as TGCAGCGGCTGGAATCGCGGCCCAGATACGCAGTATTTT. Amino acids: CSGWNRGPDTQYF.